This T cell receptor beta chain appears in the sequencing data of a study of T cells in Graves' hyperthyroidism and ophthalmopathy (dated by TCRdb to between 2018 and 2020). With regard to the full study: Peripheral blood was collected at initial diagnosis, before any treatment. The paper reports TCR Vbeta CDR3 sequencing of some 140 peripheral blood samples: around 45 ophthalmopathy, approximately 74 hyperthyroidism and around 17 progressor patients. Thyroid tissue and blood T-cell repertoires from several Graves' hyperthyroidism patients were also compared in the study. The 75 to 100 discovery patients were randomly divided into training and test sets at a 7:3 ratio. To identify TCR V-J signatures that set the groups apart, the researchers used a discovery cohort of 100 patients, made up of around 40 with Graves' ophthalmopathy and some 60 with stable Graves' hyperthyroidism. Once sampling was done, hyperthyroidism patients were given methimazole at a starting dose of 30 mg daily, whereas ophthalmopathy patients were given high-dose intravenous methylprednisolone. Prospective prediction of ophthalmopathy was tested in an independent validation cohort of approximately 19 hyperthyroidism patients and 17 patients who later progressed to ophthalmopathy. What the research found in general, with its limitations: During validation, the model predicted progression to ophthalmopathy a median of approximately 7 months ahead of onset, with approximately 71% sensitivity and about 75% specificity. Ophthalmopathy was separated from stable hyperthyroidism by a 13 V-J signature model, with just over 85% sensitivity and about 81% specificity obtained in cross-validation and 80%/75% obtained in testing. No statistical method was used to fix the sample size in advance, and group allocation was not hidden from the investigators. Blood samples also contained most of the expanded thyroid clonotypes (frequency above 0.001), which suggests that blood repertoires may reflect thyroid immune responses.

V drops 6 bases and J drops 4 bases, leaving 16 bases in between. CDR1 MNHNS and CDR2 SASEGT are derived from the germline V gene. From its cysteine to its phenylalanine, the CDR3 spans 14 amino acids. Only CDR3 DNA is held: 42 bases, read in frame from base 1. This clonotype was counted at least ten times. Its antigen specificity is not known. Base qualities are not provided; no much larger clone lies one nucleotide away. Hyperthyroidism patients were newly diagnosed, had a disease duration of under 2 months, and were aged 18 to 65 years. Any patient with an uncontrolled infection, another autoimmune disease, pregnancy or lactation was excluded. Clinical symptoms, serum thyroxine and TRAb, thyroid ultrasound, and orbital computed tomography formed the basis for the diagnoses. Blood from progressor patients was drawn when they were first diagnosed with hyperthyroidism, before any ophthalmopathy symptoms appeared. PBMCs were isolated from approximately 10 ml of fresh peripheral blood by Ficoll-Paque density gradient centrifugation. Progressor patients were initially diagnosed with Graves' hyperthyroidism and developed ophthalmopathy during follow-up. Trizol reagent was used to extract total RNA, and RNA quality was then checked on an Agilent 2100 Bioanalyzer.

The TCR beta CDR3 regions were amplified from RNA transcripts. The first round of RT-PCR for the TCR CDR3 was performed with the HTBI primer set and the Qiagen OneStep RT-PCR kit. Libraries were constructed in a second round of multiplex PCR, after which size selection and purification were carried out. Paired-end sequencing of the libraries was performed with 100 bp reads on an Illumina HiSeq2000. The paper's data handling went like this. SOAPnuke was used to process the raw data, removing reads that contained adapters or uncalled bases, had a mean Phred below 15, or lacked an exact match to the constant primer or identifier. COPE v1.2.5 was used to merge high-quality paired reads, and clonotypes were defined as unique nucleotide sequences. MiTCR v1.1 was used to align clonotypes to the IMGT TRBV, TRBD and TRBJ reference segments. Analysis was restricted to V-J combinations with a frequency above 0.0001, which covered roughly 99% of repertoires. A TCS score was defined as the ratio of F50 (clonal expansion) to E x V (chaos), with BLOSUM62-based TCRdist applied between CDR3 peptides within each V-J. Welch's t-statistics and random forest reduced just over 500 V-J features to 10 to 15, which were used in a naive Bayes classifier (R e1071). Through fastp at Q25 and MiXCR, TCRdb rebuilt clones from the public reads, retaining in-frame beta chains. For every CDR3 protein sequence, its rows merge into one entry that carries the most common genes and DNA. For this entry, the V and J calls and clone size follow TCRdb and not the study's own pipeline. This sample holds 300,000 to 450,000 distinct CDR3 sequences; less than 15% were observed only once. The ten largest clones add up to 20% of the sample.

The sequence links TRBV6-1 to TRBJ2-7, with TRBD2 as a weak D call on 5 bases. The clonotype originates from a young man with Graves' hyperthyroidism that later progressed to Graves' ophthalmopathy. Sequencing used blood. The sequenced DNA is TGTGCCAGCAGGCTACTAGGGTCGGGATACGAGCAGTACTTC. It translates to CASRLLGSGYEQYF.